The 27 T cell receptor beta chains below were found in one sample sequenced in a study of read filtering for tumor transcriptome and immune sequencing. The library was built from about 400 ng RNA with molecular barcoded adaptors for alpha/delta and beta/gamma chains. MiXCR, applied by TCRdb to the reads, yields one record per CDR3 protein. The sample shows about 48,000 distinct CDR3 sequences, roughly 19% of them seen only once. Sequenced input: a population of CD138-negative cells sorted from bone marrow. The receptors derive from a donor at least 40 years old with multiple myeloma.

This clonotype has more than one count but fewer than ten. The junction and the germline gene differ at one end; a read error may be behind it. This sequence joins TRBV5-4 and TRBJ2-3; 9 bases map to TRBD2. The CDR3 contains 16 residues. CDR1 and CDR2 (germline): SGHNT, YYREEE (reference sequence). The CDR3: CASSLRLAGTTDAQYF. For the CDR3, the DNA is TGTGCCAGCAGCTTGCGGCTAGCGGGGACCACAGATGCGCAGTATTTT. Full variable domain (remainder filled in from reference TRBV5-4 and TRBJ2-3): ETGVTQSPTHLIKTRGQQVTLRCSSQSGHNTVSWYQQALGQGPQFIFQYYREEENGRGNFPPRFSGLQFPNYSSELNVNALELDDSALYLCASSLRLAGTTDAQYFGPGTRLTVL.

This clonotype occurred many times. V gene TRBV20-1 combines with J gene TRBJ2-5, with 12 positions matching TRBD2. The junction had 8 bases not matched to a gene; V was cut back by 7 bases and J by 5 bases. The CDR3 length is 14 residues. Germline V CDR1 and CDR2: DFQATT, SNEGSKA (reference sequence). The CDR3 loop reads CSVPSTSGSETQYF. CDR3 bases: TGCAGTGTCCCTTCGACTAGCGGGAGTGAGACCCAGTACTTC.

The chain links TRBV6-2 or TRBV6-3 to TRBJ2-1; 10 bases map to TRBD2. Germline V CDR1 and CDR2: MNHEY, SVGEGT. V was pared by 0 bases and J by 9 bases, with 8 bases of the junction left unmatched. The CDR3 sequence is 16 residues long. The CDR3 bases are TGTGCCAGCAGTTACTCTACTAGCGGGGCCTCCTTTGAGCAGTTCTTC. Protein sequence: CASSYSTSGASFEQFF.

On this clonotype itself: A read error is likely, as this CDR3 ends without the conserved phenylalanine or tryptophan. The CDR3 reads CASSYSKGLNQPQHY. The DNA for the CDR3 is TGTGCCAGCAGTTACTCAAAGGGCCTGAATCAGCCCCAGCATTAT. The V and J genes are TRBV6-2 or TRBV6-3 and TRBJ1-5; D is ambiguous. This CDR3 has 15 amino acids. The V gene's germline CDR1 is MNHEY and CDR2 SVGEGT. Trimming removed 0 bases from V and 4 bases from J, with 10 bases in between.

This clonotype was seen repeatedly, ten times or more. The V gene is TRBV15, the J gene TRBJ2-1, with D unclear. This CDR3 has 14 residues. The ends were cut back, 7 bases at V and 0 bases at J, with 10 bases in the middle. Germline V CDR1 and CDR2: LNHNV, YYDKDF (reference sequence). The CDR3 here is CATKSQSSYNEQFF. DNA for the CDR3: TGTGCCACCAAAAGTCAGAGCTCCTACAATGAGCAGTTCTTC.

This clonotype appeared many times. This chain joins TRBV12-3 or TRBV12-4 and TRBJ2-1; 10 nucleotides align to TRBD2. Losses at the gene ends were 6 bases for V and 4 bases for J; bases not matched to a gene: 3. The CDR3 spans 14 residues. The CDR3 nucleotides read TGTGCCAGCAGACTAGCGGGAAATTACAATGAGCAGTTCTTC. This sequence encodes CASRLAGNYNEQFF.

The chain recombines TRBV15 with TRBJ2-1; D is ambiguous. V was trimmed by 2 bases and J by 2 bases, leaving 19 bases between them. CDR1 and CDR2 (germline): LNHNV, YYDKDF (reference sequence). CDR3 size: 18 residues. CDR3: CATSRSSRVIPAYNEQFF. CDR3 nucleotides: TGTGCCACCAGCAGATCATCTAGGGTGATCCCTGCCTACAATGAGCAGTTCTTC.

This chain links TRBV19 with TRBJ1-5; 8 bases align to TRBD1. V lost 9 bases to trimming and J lost 0 bases; unmatched junction nucleotides: 13. The CDR3 covers 17 residues. Germline V gives CDR1 LNHDA, CDR2 SQIVND (reference sequence). As DNA, the CDR3 is TGTGCCAGCTGGGCGCCGACAGGGGAGAATAGCAATCAGCCCCAGCATTTT. It codes for CASWAPTGENSNQPQHF.

The sample holds many counts of this clonotype. The chain is built from TRBV12-3 or TRBV12-4 and TRBJ2-7; D could derive from TRBD1 or TRBD2 (5 bases each). V was clipped by 1 base and J by 3 bases, with 13 bases between them. This CDR3 is built from 15 residues. The CDR3, as DNA: TGTGCCAGCAGTTTAGGTGGGGGTCTTATCTACGAGCAGTACTTC. This encodes CASSLGGGLIYEQYF.

V is TRBV29-1 and J is TRBJ2-2, with D possibly TRBD1 on 6 matching bases. Trimming left V 6 bases short and J 6 bases short, with 14 bases between. The CDR3 is 13 amino acids. Germline loops: CDR1 SQVTM, CDR2 ANQGSEA. CDR3 amino acids: CSVERGTAGELFF. DNA for the CDR3: TGCAGCGTGGAAAGGGGGACGGCCGGGGAGCTGTTTTTT.

This clonotype was seen repeatedly, ten times or more. The J gene is TRBJ2-5, the V gene TRBV28; no clear D gene. The germline V and J ends were trimmed by 1 base and 7 bases, with 10 bases remaining between them. The CDR3 is 13 residues long. CDR1 is MDHEN, CDR2 SYDVKM, per germline. The CDR3 sequence: CASSLSTPGTQYF. The DNA of the CDR3 is TGTGCCAGCAGTTTATCGACACCAGGGACCCAGTACTTC.

This rearrangement joins TRBV12-3 or TRBV12-4 to TRBJ2-4; D is unresolved. V gave up 1 base and J gave up 1 base, with 5 bases separating them. The CDR3 extends over 14 amino acids. The CDR3 loop is CASSLVGAKNIQYF. The CDR3 nucleotides are TGTGCCAGCAGTTTAGTGGGGGCCAAAAACATTCAGTACTTC.

This clonotype appeared a single time. The rearrangement joins TRBV12-3 or TRBV12-4 to TRBJ2-2; possible D gene TRBD2, 5 bases. Between the trimmed V and J ends, which lost 3 bases and 1 base, there was a span of 9 bases. CDR3 length: 15 amino acids. CDR3 in amino acids: CASSLAGLNTGELFF. DNA of the CDR3: TGTGCCAGCAGTTTGGCGGGTTTGAACACCGGGGAGCTGTTTTTT.

This clonotype was picked up one time. A much more abundant neighbour one base away suggests this may be a read error. Because it lacks the conserved phenylalanine or tryptophan at the end, this CDR3 is likely a read error. The genes are TRBV20-1 and TRBJ2-3; D possibly corresponds to TRBD2 (6 bases). Germline CDR1 is DFQATT and CDR2 is SNEGSKA (reference sequence). Deletions cut 7 bases from V and 1 base from J, with 21 bases between. CDR3 length: 16 amino acids. CDR3 bases: TGCAGTGTCACCACGATCGGGAGCGCCCGCACAGATACGCAGTATTAT. Protein product: CSVTTIGSARTDTQYY.

This clonotype has just a few counts. The chain employs TRBV5-8 and TRBJ1-2, with D unresolved. V dropped 4 bases and J dropped 0 bases, with 1 base sitting between them. The germline V gene has CDR1 SGHTS and CDR2 YDEGEE. The CDR3 is made up of 11 amino acids. CDR3 region: CASSANYGYTF. The CDR3 DNA follows: TGTGCCAGCAGCGCTAACTATGGCTACACCTTC.

The sample holds many counts of this clonotype. The rearrangement links TRBV20-1 to TRBJ2-5; 7 nucleotides agree with TRBD1. This CDR3 has 15 residues. Trimming cost V 0 bases and J 2 bases; bases outside gene matches: 6. The V gene's germline CDR1 is DFQATT and CDR2 SNEGSKA (reference sequence). Here the CDR3 DNA reads TGCAGTGCTAGAGATCGGGCCAGGGGGCAAGAGACCCAGTACTTC. Its translation: CSARDRARGQETQYF.

In this sample, this clonotype turned up many times. V usage is TRBV20-1 and J usage is TRBJ2-7; 7 positions match TRBD1. V trimming: 3 bases; J trimming: 0 bases; junction bases outside the gene matches: 8. CDR1 is DFQATT, CDR2 SNEGSKA, per germline (reference sequence). This CDR3 is built from 15 residues. CDR3 residues: CSARGPGQHSYEQYF. CDR3 coding DNA: TGCAGTGCTAGGGGCCCGGGACAGCACTCCTACGAGCAGTACTTC.

This clonotype was observed many times. The V and J genes are TRBV20-1 and TRBJ1-5; D remains ambiguous. The CDR3 is 14 amino acids. Germline CDR1 and CDR2: DFQATT and SNEGSKA (reference sequence). Trimming left V 5 bases short and J 6 bases short, with 17 bases between. Written as DNA, the CDR3 is TGCAGTGCTTCTCCCGGGGTTAGGGCTCAGCCCCAGCATTTT. Amino acids: CSASPGVRAQPQHF.

This clonotype was found a few times. Since a much larger clone is just one base distant, this may be a read error. V and J are TRBV12-3 or TRBV12-4 and TRBJ2-5; D call uncertain. The CDR3 spans 11 residues. V shed 4 bases and J shed 5 bases, with 5 bases lying between them. The CDR3 nucleotides are TGTGCCAGCAGTTGTCTGGAGACCCAGTACTTC. Amino acid sequence: CASSCLETQYF.

This clonotype was counted ten times or more. The chain has TRBV20-1 and TRBJ2-7; TRBD2 matches 15 bases. This CDR3 contains 14 residues. V lost 4 bases and J lost 4; bases outside the gene matches: 2. The germline V gene has CDR1 DFQATT and CDR2 SNEGSKA (reference sequence). The CDR3 bases are TGCAGTGCTACGGGACTAGCGGGAGGTTACGAGCAGTACTTC. As protein: CSATGLAGGYEQYF.

This clonotype was counted ten times or more. The gene calls are TRBV24-1 and TRBJ2-1, with TRBD2 matching 8 bases. CDR1 is KGHDR and CDR2 is SFDVKD in the germline V gene. With V trimmed by 7 bases and J by 0 bases, 7 bases remained unmatched. The CDR3 is 16 amino acids. CDR3 coding DNA: TGTGCCACCAGCCCGAGCGGGAGCTTCTCCTACAATGAGCAGTTCTTC. Translated, it gives CATSPSGSFSYNEQFF.

With respect to this clonotype: Being one base from a much bigger clone, this may be a read error. The V and J genes are TRBV12-3 or TRBV12-4 and TRBJ2-1, with D unclear. The CDR3 totals 14 residues. For the CDR3, the DNA is TGTGCCGGCAGTTTTGGTAGTCCCCGAAATGAGCAGTTCTTC. Translated: CAGSFGSPRNEQFF.

This clonotype was recorded many times. The genes are TRBV29-1 and TRBJ1-1, with D possibly TRBD1 on 5 matching bases. Trimming pared 7 bases from V and 3 bases from J, leaving 15 bases between. Germline lookup yields CDR1 SQVTM and CDR2 ANQGSEA. This CDR3 is 13 amino acids long. CDR3 loop: CSAARELYTEAFF. CDR3 DNA: TGCAGCGCCGCCAGGGAGCTTTACACTGAAGCTTTCTTT.

The sample holds many counts of this clonotype. The chain links TRBV20-1 to TRBJ2-5; 9 bases align to TRBD2. CDR1 is DFQATT and CDR2 is SNEGSKA in the germline V gene (reference sequence). This CDR3 is built from 13 residues. The trim removed 7 bases at V and 3 bases at J, leaving 6 bases unmatched. The DNA of the CDR3 is TGCAGTGTCCAGCGGGAGGTCGAAGAGACCCAGTACTTC. This gives the protein CSVQREVEETQYF.

Notes on this clonotype: A read error may explain this, as a much larger clone is one base away. The chain uses TRBV29-1 and TRBJ1-1; TRBD1 might be the D (6 bases). V was pared by 4 bases and J by 6 bases, with 18 bases between. This CDR3 is built from 14 residues. Germline V CDR1 and CDR2: SQVTM, ANQGSEA. CDR3 protein: CSVGGQGIHAEAFF. DNA of the CDR3: TGCAGCGTTGGGGGGCAGGGTATCCACGCTGAAGCTTTCTTT.

This clonotype was seen ten or more times. The chain carries TRBV19 and TRBJ2-7; D might be TRBD2 (6 bases). Germline CDR1 LNHDA, CDR2 SQIVND (reference sequence). CDR3 length: 14 residues. V lost 1 base and J lost 0, with 7 bases in between. This CDR3 reads CASSIAGASYEQYF. Here the CDR3 DNA reads TGTGCCAGTAGTATAGCGGGAGCCTCCTACGAGCAGTACTTC.

This clonotype was detected many times. The J gene is TRBJ1-4, the V gene TRBV29-1; D call uncertain. This CDR3 has 12 residues. Germline CDR1 reads SQVTM; CDR2 reads ANQGSEA. Trimming stripped 0 bases from V and 6 bases from J, with 5 bases between. The CDR3 loop is CSVEDRHEKLFF. The CDR3 coding sequence is TGCAGCGTTGAAGACAGGCATGAAAAACTGTTTTTT.